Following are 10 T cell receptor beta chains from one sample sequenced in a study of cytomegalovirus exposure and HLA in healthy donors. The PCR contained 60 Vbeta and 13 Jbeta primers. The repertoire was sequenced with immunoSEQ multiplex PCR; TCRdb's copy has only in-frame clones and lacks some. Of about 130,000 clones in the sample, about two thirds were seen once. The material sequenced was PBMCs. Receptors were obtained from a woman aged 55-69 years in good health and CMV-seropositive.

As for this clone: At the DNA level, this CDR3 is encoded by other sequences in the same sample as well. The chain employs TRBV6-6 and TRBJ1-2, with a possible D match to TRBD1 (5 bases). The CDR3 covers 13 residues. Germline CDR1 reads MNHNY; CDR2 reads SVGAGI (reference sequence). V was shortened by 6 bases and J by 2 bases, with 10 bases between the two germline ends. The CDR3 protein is CASSPGGNYGYTF. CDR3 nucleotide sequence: TGTGCCAGCAGCCCCGGGGGGAACTATGGCTACACCTTC.

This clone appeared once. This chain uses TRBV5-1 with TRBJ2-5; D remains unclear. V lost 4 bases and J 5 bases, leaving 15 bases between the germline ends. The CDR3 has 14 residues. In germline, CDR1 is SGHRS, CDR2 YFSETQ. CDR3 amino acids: CASSQSTSRETQYF. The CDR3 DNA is TGCGCCAGCAGCCAATCGACGTCCAGGGAGACCCAGTACTTC. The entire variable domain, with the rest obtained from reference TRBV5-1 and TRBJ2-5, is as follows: KAGVTQTPRYLIKTRGQQVTLSCSPISGHRSVSWYQQTPGQGLQFLFEYFSETQRNKGNFPGRFSGRQFSNSRSEMNVSTLELGDSALYLCASSQSTSRETQYFGPGTRLLVL.

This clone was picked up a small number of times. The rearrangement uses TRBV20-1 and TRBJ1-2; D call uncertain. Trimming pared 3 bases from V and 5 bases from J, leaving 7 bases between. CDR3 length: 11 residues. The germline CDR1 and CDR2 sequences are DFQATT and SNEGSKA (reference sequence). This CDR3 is CSASFIYGYTF. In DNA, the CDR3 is TGCAGTGCTAGCTTTATATATGGCTACACCTTC.

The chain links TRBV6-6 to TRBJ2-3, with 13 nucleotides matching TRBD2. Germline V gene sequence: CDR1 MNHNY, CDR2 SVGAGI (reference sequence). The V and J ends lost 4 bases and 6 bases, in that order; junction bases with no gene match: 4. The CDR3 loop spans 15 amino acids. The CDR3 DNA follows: TGTGCCAGCAGTTTGACTAGCGGGGGGTTTGATACGCAGTATTTT. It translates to CASSLTSGGFDTQYF.

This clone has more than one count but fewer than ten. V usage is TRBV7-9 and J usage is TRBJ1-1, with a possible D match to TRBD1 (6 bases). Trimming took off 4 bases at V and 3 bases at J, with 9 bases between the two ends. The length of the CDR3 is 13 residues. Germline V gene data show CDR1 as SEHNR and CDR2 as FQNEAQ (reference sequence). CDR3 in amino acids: CASSWDTYTEAFF. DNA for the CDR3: TGTGCCAGCAGCTGGGACACGTACACTGAAGCTTTCTTT.

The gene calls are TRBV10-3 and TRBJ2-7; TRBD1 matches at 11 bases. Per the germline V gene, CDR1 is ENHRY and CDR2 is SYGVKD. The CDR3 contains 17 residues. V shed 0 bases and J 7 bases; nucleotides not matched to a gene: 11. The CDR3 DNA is TGTGCCATCAGTGAGTCCCTCGGACAGGGGGCGGTGGGGGAGCAGTACTTC. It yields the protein CAISESLGQGAVGEQYF.

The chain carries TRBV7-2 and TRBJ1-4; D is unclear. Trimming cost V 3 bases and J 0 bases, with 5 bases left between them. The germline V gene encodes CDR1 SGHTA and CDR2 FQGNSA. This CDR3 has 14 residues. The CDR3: CASSFSATNEKLFF. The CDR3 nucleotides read TGTGCCAGCAGCTTTTCTGCAACTAATGAAAAACTGTTTTTT.

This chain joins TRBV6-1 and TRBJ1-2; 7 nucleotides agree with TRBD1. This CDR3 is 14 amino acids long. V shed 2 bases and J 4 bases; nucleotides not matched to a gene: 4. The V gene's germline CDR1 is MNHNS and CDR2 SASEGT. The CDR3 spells CASSESGGLYGYTF. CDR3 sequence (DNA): TGTGCCAGCAGTGAATCAGGGGGTCTCTATGGCTACACCTTC.

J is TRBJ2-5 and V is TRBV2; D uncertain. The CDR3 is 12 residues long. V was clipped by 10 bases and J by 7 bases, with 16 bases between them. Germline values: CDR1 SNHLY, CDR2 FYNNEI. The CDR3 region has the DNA TGTGCCAAGGAAGGAAGCCCGGGGACCCAGTACTTC. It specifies CAKEGSPGTQYF.

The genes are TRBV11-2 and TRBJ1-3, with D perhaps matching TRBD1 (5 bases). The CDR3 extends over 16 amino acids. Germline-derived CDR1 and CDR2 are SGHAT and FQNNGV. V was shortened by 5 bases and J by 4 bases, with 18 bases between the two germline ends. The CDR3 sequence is CASSRGANSGGNTIYF. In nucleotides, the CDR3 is TGTGCCAGCAGCCGCGGGGCCAATTCAGGGGGAAACACCATATATTTT. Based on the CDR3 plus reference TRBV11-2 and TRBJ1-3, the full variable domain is EAGVAQSPRYKIIEKRQSVAFWCNPISGHATLYWYQQILGQGPKLLIQFQNNGVVDDSQLPKDRFSAERLKGVDSTLKIQPAKLEDSAVYLCASSRGANSGGNTIYFGEGSWLTVV.